This TCR beta chain was profiled in a study of blood T cell repertoires in COVID-19. The CDR3 runs to 16 residues. The V end was cut by 5 bases, the J end by 0 bases, with 14 bases between. Per germline, CDR1 MDHEN and CDR2 SYDVKM. Per the original data handling: Amplified reference gene primers provided the basis for estimating nucleated cell counts. Sequencing used immunoSEQ multiplex PCR; TCRdb keeps in-frame clones, though not all of them. V, J and clone size are those of that table, while D and trimming were read from the DNA. Of 150,000 to 200,000 clones listed, about 93% were seen once; the top ten hold 0.76%.

The sequence was obtained from a man younger than 40 with COVID-19, enrolled during active disease. V usage is TRBV28 and J usage is TRBJ1-5; possible D gene TRBD1, 6 bases. Material for sequencing was peripheral blood. CDR3 in amino acids: CASSPGTPYSNQPQHF. Here the CDR3 DNA reads TGTGCCAGCAGTCCGGGGACACCTTATAGCAATCAGCCCCAGCATTTT. The variable domain in full, completed from reference TRBV28 and TRBJ1-5, reads DVKVTQSSRYLVKRTGEKVFLECVQDMDHENMFWYRQDPGLGLRLIYFSYDVKMKEKGDIPEGYSVSREKKERFSLILESASTNQTSMYLCASSPGTPYSNQPQHFGDGTRLSIL.